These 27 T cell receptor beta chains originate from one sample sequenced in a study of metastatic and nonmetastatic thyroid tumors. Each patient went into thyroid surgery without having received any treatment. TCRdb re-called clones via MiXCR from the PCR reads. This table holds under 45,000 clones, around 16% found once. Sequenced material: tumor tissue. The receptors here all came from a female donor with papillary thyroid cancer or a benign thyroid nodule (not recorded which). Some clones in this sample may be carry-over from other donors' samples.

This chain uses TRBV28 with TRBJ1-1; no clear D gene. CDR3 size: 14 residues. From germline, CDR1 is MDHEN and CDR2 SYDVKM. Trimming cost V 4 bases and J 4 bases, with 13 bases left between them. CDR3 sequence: CASSSLASGTEAFF. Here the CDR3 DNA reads TGTGCCAGCAGTTCGCTAGCGAGCGGCACTGAAGCTTTCTTT.

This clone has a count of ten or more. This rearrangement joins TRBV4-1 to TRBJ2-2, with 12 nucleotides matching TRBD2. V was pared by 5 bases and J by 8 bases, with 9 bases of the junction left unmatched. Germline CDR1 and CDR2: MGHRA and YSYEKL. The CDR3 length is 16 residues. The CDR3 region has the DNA TGCGCCAGCAGCGGGAGACTAGCGGGAGATTCGGGGGAGCTGTTTTTT. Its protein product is CASSGRLAGDSGELFF.

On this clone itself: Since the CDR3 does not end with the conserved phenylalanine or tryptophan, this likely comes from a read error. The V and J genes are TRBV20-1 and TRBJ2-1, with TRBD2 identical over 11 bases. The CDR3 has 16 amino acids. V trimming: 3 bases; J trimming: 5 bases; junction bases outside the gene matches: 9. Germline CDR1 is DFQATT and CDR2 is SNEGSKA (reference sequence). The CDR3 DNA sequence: TGCAGTGCTAGGGCCTCTAGCGGGGGGCCCAACAATGAGCAGTTCTGC. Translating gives CSARASSGGPNNEQFC.

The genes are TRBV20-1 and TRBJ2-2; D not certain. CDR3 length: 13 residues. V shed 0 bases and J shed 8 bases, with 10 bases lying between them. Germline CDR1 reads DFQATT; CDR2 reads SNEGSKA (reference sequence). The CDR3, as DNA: TGCAGTGCTAGAGAGGTTATCGTGGGGGAGCTGTTTTTT. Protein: CSAREVIVGELFF.

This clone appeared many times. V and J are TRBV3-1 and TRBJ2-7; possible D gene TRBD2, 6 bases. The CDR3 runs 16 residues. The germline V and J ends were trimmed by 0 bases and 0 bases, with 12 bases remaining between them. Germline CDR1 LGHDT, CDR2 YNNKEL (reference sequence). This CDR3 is CASSQDASVNSYEQYF. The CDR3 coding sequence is TGTGCCAGCAGCCAAGACGCTAGCGTCAACTCCTACGAGCAGTACTTC.

CDR3 loop: CASSPVGAGEKQYF. For the CDR3, the DNA is TGTGCCAGCAGCCCGGTAGGTGCTGGCGAGAAACAGTACTTC. The chain has TRBV7-2 and TRBJ2-5; D gene unclear. This CDR3 spans 14 amino acids. Between the trimmed V and J ends, which lost 5 bases and 11 bases, there was a span of 21 bases. From germline, CDR1 is SGHTA and CDR2 FQGNSA.

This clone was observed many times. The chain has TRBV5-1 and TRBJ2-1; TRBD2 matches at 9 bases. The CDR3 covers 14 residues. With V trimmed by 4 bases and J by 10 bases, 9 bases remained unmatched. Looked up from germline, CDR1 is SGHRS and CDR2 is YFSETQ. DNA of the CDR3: TGCGCCAGCAGCATTAGCGGGAGAGGGAGCGAGCAGTTCTTC. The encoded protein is CASSISGRGSEQFF.

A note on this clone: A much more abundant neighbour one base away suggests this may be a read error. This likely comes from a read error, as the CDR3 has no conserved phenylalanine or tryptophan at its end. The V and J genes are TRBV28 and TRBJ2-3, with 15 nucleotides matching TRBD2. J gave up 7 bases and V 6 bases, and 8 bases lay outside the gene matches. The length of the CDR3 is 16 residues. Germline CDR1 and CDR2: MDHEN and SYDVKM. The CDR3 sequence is CASSQGLAGGRNTQYL. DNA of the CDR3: TGTGCCAGCAGCCAGGGACTAGCGGGAGGACGGAATACGCAGTATCTT.

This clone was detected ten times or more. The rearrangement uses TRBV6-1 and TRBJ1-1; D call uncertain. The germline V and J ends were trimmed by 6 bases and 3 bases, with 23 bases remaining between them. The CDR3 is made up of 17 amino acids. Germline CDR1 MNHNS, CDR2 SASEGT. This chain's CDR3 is CASSLVGIQGWDTEAFF. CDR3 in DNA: TGTGCCAGCAGCCTAGTCGGGATCCAAGGGTGGGACACTGAAGCTTTCTTT.

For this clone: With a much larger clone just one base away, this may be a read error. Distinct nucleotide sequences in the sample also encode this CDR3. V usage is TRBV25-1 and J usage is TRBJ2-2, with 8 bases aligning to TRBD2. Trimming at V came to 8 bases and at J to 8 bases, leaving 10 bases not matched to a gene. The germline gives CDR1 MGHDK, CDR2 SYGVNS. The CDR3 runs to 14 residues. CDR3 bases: TGTGCCAGCGGGGGACTAGTGATTGGTGGGGAGCTGTTTTTT. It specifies CASGGLVIGGELFF.

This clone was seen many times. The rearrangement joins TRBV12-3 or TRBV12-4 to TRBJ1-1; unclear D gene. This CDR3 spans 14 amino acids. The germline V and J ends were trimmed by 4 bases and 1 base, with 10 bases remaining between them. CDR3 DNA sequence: TGTGCCAGCAGTTCCCAGGACGGGAACACTGAAGCTTTCTTT. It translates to CASSSQDGNTEAFF.

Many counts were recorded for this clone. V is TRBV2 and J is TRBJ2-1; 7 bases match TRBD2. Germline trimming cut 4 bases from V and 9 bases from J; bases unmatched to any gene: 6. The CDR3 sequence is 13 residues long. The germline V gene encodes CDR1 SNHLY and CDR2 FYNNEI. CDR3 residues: CASSGLGEGEQFF. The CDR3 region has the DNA TGTGCCAGCAGTGGACTCGGGGAGGGTGAGCAGTTCTTC.

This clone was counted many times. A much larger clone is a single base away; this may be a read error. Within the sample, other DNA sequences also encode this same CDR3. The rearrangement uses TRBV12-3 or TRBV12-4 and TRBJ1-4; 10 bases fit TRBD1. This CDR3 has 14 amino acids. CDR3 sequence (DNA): TGTGCTAGCAGGGCGGGACAGGGGTTGGAAAAACTGTTTTTT. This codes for CASRAGQGLEKLFF.

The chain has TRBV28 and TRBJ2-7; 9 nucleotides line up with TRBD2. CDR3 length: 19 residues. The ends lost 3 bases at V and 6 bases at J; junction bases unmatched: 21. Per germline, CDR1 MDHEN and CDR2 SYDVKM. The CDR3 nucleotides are TGTGCCAGCAGTTTCGGTAGCGGGAGTTATTGGGGGAGGGGGTCCGAGCAGTACTTC. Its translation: CASSFGSGSYWGRGSEQYF.

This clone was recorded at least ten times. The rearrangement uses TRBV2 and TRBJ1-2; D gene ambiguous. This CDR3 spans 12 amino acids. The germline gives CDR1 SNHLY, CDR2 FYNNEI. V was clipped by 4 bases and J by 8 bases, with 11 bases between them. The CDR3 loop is CASSVLGKGYTF. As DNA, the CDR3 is TGTGCCAGCAGTGTGCTGGGGAAGGGCTACACCTTC.

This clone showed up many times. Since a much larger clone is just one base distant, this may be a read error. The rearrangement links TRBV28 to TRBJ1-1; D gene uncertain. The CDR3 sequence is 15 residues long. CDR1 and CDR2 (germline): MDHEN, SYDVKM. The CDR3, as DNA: TGTGTCAGCAGTTTGATGGGGAGTAGGAACACTGAAGCTTTCTTT. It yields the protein CVSSLMGSRNTEAFF.

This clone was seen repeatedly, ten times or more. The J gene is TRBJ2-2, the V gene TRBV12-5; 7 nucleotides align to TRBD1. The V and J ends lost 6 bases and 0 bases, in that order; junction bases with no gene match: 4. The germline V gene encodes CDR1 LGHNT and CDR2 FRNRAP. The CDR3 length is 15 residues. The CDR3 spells CASGMGTANTGELFF. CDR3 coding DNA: TGTGCTAGTGGCATGGGGACAGCGAACACCGGGGAGCTGTTTTTT.

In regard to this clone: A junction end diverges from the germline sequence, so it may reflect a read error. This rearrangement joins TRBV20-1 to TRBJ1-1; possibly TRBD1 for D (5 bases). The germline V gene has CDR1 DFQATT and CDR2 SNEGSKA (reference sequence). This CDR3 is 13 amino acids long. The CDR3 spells CSAIDAADTEAFF. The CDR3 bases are TGCAGTGCTATAGATGCAGCGGACACTGAAGCCTTCTTT.

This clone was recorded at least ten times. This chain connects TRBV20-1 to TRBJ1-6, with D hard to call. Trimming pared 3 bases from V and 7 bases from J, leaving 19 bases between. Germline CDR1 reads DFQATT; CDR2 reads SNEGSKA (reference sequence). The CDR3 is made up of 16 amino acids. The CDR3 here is CSASENWASRNSPLHF. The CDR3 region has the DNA TGCAGTGCTAGTGAAAATTGGGCCTCAAGGAATTCACCCCTCCACTTT.

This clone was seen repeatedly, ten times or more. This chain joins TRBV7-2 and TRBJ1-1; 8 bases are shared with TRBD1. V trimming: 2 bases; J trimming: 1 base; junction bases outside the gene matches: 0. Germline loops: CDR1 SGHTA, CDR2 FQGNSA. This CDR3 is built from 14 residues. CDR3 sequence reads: CASSLQGANTEAFF. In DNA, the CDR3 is TGTGCCAGCAGCTTACAGGGGGCGAACACTGAAGCTTTCTTT. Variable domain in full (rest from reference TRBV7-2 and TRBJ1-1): GAGVSQSPSNKVTEKGKDVELRCDPISGHTALYWYRQSLGQGLEFLIYFQGNSAPDKSGLPSDRFSAERTGGSVSTLTIQRTQQEDSAVYLCASSLQGANTEAFFGQGTRLTVV.

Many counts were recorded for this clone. The CDR3 sequence is CASSVGSGELFF. Written as DNA, the CDR3 is TGCGCCAGCAGTGTAGGTTCCGGGGAGCTGTTTTTT. V and J are TRBV10-2 and TRBJ2-2, with D unresolved. Germline V gene lookup returns CDR1 WSHSY and CDR2 SAAADI. V gave up 4 bases and J gave up 6 bases, with 6 bases separating them. CDR3 length: 12 amino acids.

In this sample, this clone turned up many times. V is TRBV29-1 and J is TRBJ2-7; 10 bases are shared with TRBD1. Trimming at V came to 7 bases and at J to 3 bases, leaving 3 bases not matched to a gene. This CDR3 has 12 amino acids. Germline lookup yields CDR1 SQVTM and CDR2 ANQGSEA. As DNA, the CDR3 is TGCAGCGCTGGGACAGGGGACTACGAGCAGTACTTC. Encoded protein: CSAGTGDYEQYF.

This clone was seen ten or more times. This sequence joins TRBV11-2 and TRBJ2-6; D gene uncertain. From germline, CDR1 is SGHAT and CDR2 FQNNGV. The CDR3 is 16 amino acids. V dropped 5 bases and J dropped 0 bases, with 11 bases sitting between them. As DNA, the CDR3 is TGTGCCAGCAGCCCCCCGAACCGCTCTGGGGCCAACGTCCTGACTTTC. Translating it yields CASSPPNRSGANVLTF.

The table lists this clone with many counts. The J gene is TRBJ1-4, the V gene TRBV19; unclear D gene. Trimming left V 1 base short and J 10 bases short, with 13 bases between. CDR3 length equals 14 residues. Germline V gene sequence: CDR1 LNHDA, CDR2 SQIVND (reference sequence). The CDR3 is CASSIGGNSGKLFF. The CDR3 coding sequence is TGTGCCAGTAGTATAGGTGGTAATTCGGGAAAACTGTTTTTT. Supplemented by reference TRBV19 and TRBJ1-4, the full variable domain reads DGGITQSPKYLFRKEGQNVTLSCEQNLNHDAMYWYRQDPGQGLRLIYYSQIVNDFQKGDIAEGYSVSREKKESFPLTVTSAQKNPTAFYLCASSIGGNSGKLFFGSGTQLSVL.

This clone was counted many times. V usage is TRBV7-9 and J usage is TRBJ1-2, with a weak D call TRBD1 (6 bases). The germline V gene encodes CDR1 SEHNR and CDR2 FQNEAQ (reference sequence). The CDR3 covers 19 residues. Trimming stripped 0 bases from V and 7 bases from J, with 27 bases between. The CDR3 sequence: CASSLARDSTGLPQGGYTF. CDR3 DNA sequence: TGTGCCAGCAGCTTAGCGCGAGATTCGACAGGCCTACCCCAGGGTGGCTACACCTTC.

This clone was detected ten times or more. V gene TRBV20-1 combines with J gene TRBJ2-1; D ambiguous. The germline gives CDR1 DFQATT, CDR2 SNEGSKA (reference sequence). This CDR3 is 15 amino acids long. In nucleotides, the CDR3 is TGCAGAAACAATAGAAACTACATTGGGTACAATGAGCAGTTCTTC. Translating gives CRNNRNYIGYNEQFF.

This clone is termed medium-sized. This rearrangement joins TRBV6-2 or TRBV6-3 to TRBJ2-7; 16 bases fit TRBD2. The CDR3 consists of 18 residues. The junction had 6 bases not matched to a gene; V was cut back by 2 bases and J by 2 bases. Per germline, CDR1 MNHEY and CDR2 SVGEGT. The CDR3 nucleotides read TGTGCCAGCAGTTACCCAACCGGGACTAGCGGGAGGGCCTACGAGCAGTACTTC. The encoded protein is CASSYPTGTSGRAYEQYF.